This T cell receptor (beta chain) is from a study of cytomegalovirus exposure and HLA in healthy donors. Regarding the study as a whole: It was assumed in the presence/absence analyses that sequencing depth was roughly uniform across donors.

Note on this clone: The antigen is not known.

CDR1 is SGHNT, CDR2 YYREEE, per germline (reference sequence). The CDR3 spans 18 residues. The junction had 10 bases not matched to a gene; V was cut back by 2 bases and J by 1 base. In the PCR, 60 Vbeta and 13 Jbeta primers were used. Study processing details: As a later analysis found, there were around 86 million unique TCR beta chains, of which 8.5 million to 13 million were shared. Only in-frame clones appear in the TCRdb table, and some are missing; sequencing was by immunoSEQ multiplex PCR. The DNA gave D and trimming, while V, J and clone size come from that table. The data contain about 270,000 clones, more than 55% of them singletons.

The sample taken for sequencing was PBMCs. This receptor was identified in a female donor in good health and CMV-seronegative. This chain links TRBV5-4 with TRBJ2-1; 9 bases are a match to TRBD2. Written as DNA, the CDR3 is TGTGCCAGCAGCTTACTCATTCGGCGGGAGGGGTCCTACAATGAGCAGTTCTTC. This encodes CASSLLIRREGSYNEQFF.